The 5 T cell receptor beta chains presented below share a single source sample, sequenced in a study of cytomegalovirus exposure and HLA in healthy donors. PCR amplification relied on 60 Vbeta primers (plus 13 Jbeta primers). The data were produced by immunoSEQ multiplex PCR, yet TCRdb's version contains in-frame clones alone and is incomplete. Of 98,000 or so clones in the sample, over 60% are singletons; the top ten hold roughly a sixth. The sequenced material came from PBMCs. These receptors were collected from a man between 60 and 70 years old in good health and CMV-seropositive.

V and J are TRBV5-5 and TRBJ1-1; 10 nucleotides agree with TRBD1. This CDR3 region has 16 residues. V gave up 2 bases and J gave up 0 bases; unmatched junction bases: 4. Germline CDR1 reads SGHKS; CDR2 reads YYEKEE (reference sequence). This chain's CDR3 is CASSFRDRGVNTEAFF. The CDR3 bases are TGTGCCAGCAGCTTTCGGGACAGGGGAGTGAACACTGAAGCTTTCTTT.

V is TRBV19 and J is TRBJ1-2; D is unresolved. Germline CDR1 reads LNHDA; CDR2 reads SQIVND (reference sequence). The CDR3 sequence is 13 residues long. V was clipped by 6 bases and J by 2 bases, with 10 bases between them. The CDR3 sequence is CASSVQTNYGYTF. In nucleotides, the CDR3 is TGTGCCAGTAGCGTACAGACAAACTATGGCTACACCTTC.

This clone was found many times. The V call is TRBV5-1, the J call TRBJ1-1; the D is unclear. The germline V gene has CDR1 SGHRS and CDR2 YFSETQ. Trimming stripped 4 bases from V and 2 bases from J, with 6 bases between. This CDR3 contains 12 residues. The CDR3 DNA is TGCGCCAGCAGCCGGGGAAACACTGAAGCTTTCTTT. Encoded protein: CASSRGNTEAFF.

The chain carries TRBV28 and TRBJ2-2; D perhaps matches TRBD2 (6 bases). CDR3 length: 16 residues. The germline V and J ends were trimmed by 2 bases and 1 base, with 11 bases remaining between them. Germline values: CDR1 MDHEN, CDR2 SYDVKM. The CDR3: CASSLRLALNTGELFF. The CDR3, as DNA: TGTGCCAGCAGTTTACGGCTAGCGTTGAACACCGGGGAGCTGTTTTTT.

The chain combines TRBV11-2 with TRBJ2-4; 8 nucleotides match TRBD2. Germline values: CDR1 SGHAT, CDR2 FQNNGV. This CDR3 has 16 amino acids. After removal of 3 bases from V and 1 base from J, the junction contained 5 bases not matched to a gene. The CDR3 nucleotides read TGTGCCAGCAGCTTCGCGGGGGGCCAGGCCAAAAACATTCAGTACTTC. It yields the protein CASSFAGGQAKNIQYF.